This T cell receptor beta chain appears in the sequencing data of a study of T cells in Graves' hyperthyroidism and ophthalmopathy. General study points: Using 13 V-J features, a model discriminated ophthalmopathy from stable hyperthyroidism.

CDR1 is KGHDR and CDR2 is SFDVKD in the germline V gene. The length of the CDR3 is 14 residues. V was clipped by 5 bases and J by 4 bases, with 12 bases between them. Amplified TCR beta CDR3 regions came from RNA transcripts. An initial round of RT-PCR targeting the TCR CDR3 relied on the HTBI primer set. In TCRdb, the multiplex PCR reads were re-called with MiXCR into one record per CDR3 protein. The sample holds approximately 640,000 distinct CDR3 sequences, roughly a sixth seen once. Stable Graves' hyperthyroidism meant no ophthalmopathy progression within 18 months. This clonotype came up many times. Its antigen remains unknown.

The clonotype comes from a man aged 45-65 years with Graves' hyperthyroidism. Sequenced material: blood. The V gene is TRBV24-1, the J gene TRBJ2-3; D perhaps matches TRBD2 (6 bases). The CDR3 protein is CATSVGRDADTQYF. Written as DNA, the CDR3 is TGTGCCACCAGTGTTGGGCGGGACGCAGATACGCAGTATTTT.